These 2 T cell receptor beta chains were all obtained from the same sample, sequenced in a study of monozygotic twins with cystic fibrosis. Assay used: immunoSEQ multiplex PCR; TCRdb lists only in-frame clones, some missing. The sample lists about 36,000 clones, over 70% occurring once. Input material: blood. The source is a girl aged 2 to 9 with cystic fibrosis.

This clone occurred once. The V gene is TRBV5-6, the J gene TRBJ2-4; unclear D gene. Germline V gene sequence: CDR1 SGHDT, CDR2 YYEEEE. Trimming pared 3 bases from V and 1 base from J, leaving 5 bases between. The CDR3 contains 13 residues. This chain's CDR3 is CASSSYAKNIQYF. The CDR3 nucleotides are TGTGCCAGCAGCTCATATGCCAAAAACATTCAGTACTTC.

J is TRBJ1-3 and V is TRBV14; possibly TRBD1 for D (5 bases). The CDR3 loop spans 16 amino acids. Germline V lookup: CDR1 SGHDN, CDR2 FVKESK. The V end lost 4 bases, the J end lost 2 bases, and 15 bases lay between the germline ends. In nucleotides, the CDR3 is TGTGCCAGCAGCCCAACCAGGGAGTGGGCTGGAAACACCATATATTTT. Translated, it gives CASSPTREWAGNTIYF.